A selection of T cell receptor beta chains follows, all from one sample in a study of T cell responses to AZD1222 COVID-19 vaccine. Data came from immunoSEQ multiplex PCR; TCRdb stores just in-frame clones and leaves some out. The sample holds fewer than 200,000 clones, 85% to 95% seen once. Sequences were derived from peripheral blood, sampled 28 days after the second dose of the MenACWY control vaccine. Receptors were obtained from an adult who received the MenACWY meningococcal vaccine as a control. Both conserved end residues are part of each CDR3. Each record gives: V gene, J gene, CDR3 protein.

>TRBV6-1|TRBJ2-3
CASSEGGARGTDTQYF
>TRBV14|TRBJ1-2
CASSREGWSGYTF
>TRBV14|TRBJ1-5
CANLRVGQPQHF
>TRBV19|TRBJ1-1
CASTWAYTEAFF
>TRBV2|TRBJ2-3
CASRTSGRTDTQYF
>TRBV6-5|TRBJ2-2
CASSYRSTGELFF
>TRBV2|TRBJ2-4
CASNTGAKNIQYF
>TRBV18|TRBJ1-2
CASSPTQGVDGYTF
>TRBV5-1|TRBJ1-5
CASSAGAEGQPQHF
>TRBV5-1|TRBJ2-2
CASSSSGNTGELFF
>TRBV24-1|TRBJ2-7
CATSGTWADEQYF
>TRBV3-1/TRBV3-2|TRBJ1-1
CASSPQAGAYTEAFF
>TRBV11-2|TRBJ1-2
CASSLSEDYGYTF
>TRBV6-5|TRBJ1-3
CASEGTGGTGNTIYF
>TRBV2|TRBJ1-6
CASSERGQYNSPLHF
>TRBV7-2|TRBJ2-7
CASSPIGQGWYEQYF
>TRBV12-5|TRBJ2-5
CASGLPEGPETQYF
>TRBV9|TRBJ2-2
CATRRGPNTGELFF
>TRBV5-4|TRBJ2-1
CASSLPSGVYNEQFF
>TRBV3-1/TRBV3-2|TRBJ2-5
CASRLTGGRSETQYF
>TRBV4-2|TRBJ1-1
CASSRRTGNLQNTEAFF
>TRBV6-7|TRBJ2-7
CASIPGQGPEEQYF
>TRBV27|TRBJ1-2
CASSTGTGGNGYTF
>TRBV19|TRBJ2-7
CASSIRDSAYEQYF
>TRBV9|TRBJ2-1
CASSGGFPSYNEQFF
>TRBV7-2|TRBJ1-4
CASSLFLAANEKLFF
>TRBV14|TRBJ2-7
CASSASYEQYF
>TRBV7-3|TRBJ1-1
CASSLTGQGRPNTEAFF
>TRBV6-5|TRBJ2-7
CASSQTGSSYEQYF
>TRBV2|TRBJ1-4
CASSSNRGRDEKLFF
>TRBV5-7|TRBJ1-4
CASSLSGRGRNEKLFF
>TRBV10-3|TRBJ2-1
CAISESTVREWEFF
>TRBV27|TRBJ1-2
CASSPGRVGGYTF
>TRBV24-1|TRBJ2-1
CAPGLVEFGEQFF
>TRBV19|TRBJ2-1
CASSFLAGAFNEQFF
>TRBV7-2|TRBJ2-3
CASSLGAASPSTDTQYF
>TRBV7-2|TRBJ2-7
CASSLAGTFIDEQYF
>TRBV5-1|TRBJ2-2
CASSTRTGGTSNTGELFF
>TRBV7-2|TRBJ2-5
CASSPQGLTQETQYF
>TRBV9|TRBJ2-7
CASSPTGFGRYEQYF
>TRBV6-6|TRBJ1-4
CASSPTGGRNEKLFF
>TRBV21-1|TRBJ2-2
CASSKVGLGAVRGELFF
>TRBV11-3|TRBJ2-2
CASSLGGGNTGELFF
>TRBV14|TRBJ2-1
CASSPDSGRANEQFF
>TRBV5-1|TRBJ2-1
CASSLAGGHTSSYNEQFF
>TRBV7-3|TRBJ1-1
CASSLYTGTEAFF
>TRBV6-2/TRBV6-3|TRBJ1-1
CASSGDRTEAFF
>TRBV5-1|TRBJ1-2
CASSLRFGESNYGYTF
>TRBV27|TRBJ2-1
CASSKRPGGVGSYNEQFF
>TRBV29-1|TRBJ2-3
CSVKGVGGLAGVRADTQYF